A single sample is the source of the 10 T cell receptor beta chains below, sequenced in a study. From the 5' RACE reads, TCRdb called clonotypes with MiXCR, one entry per CDR3 protein. The sample holds roughly 5,400 distinct CDR3 sequences, around 51% seen once. The sample comprised memory CD4+ T cells sorted from blood. As to subset: memory CD4+ T cells, CD4+CD45RO+CD25-. These receptor sequences come from a female donor with breast cancer.

This chain connects TRBV20-1 to TRBJ2-3; 9 nucleotides line up with TRBD2. V was clipped by 6 bases and J by 5 bases; unmatched bases: 15. The CDR3 length is 16 residues. Germline CDR1 and CDR2: DFQATT and SNEGSKA (reference sequence). The CDR3 reads CSARPPLAGRRDTQYF. The CDR3 DNA follows: TGCAGTGCCCGCCCCCCGCTAGCGGGGAGGCGAGATACGCAGTATTTT.

This clonotype occurred a few times. This chain connects TRBV4-1 to TRBJ2-7; TRBD1 matches 8 bases. CDR1 MGHRA and CDR2 YSYEKL come from the germline V gene. Trimming removed 4 bases from V and 3 bases from J; junction bases left unmatched: 5. This CDR3 has 14 residues. The CDR3 region has the DNA TGCGCCAGCAGCCGACCGGGACAGGTCTACGAGCAGTACTTC. It encodes CASSRPGQVYEQYF.

J is TRBJ1-5 and V is TRBV20-1; D might be TRBD1 (6 bases). Germline CDR1 DFQATT, CDR2 SNEGSKA (reference sequence). The CDR3 loop spans 18 amino acids. V lost 5 bases and J 1 base, leaving 24 bases between the germline ends. DNA of the CDR3: TGCAGTGCTCTACAGACATCGGGGGGCGGATTGAGCAATCAGCCCCAGCATTTT. Protein: CSALQTSGGGLSNQPQHF.

The chain has TRBV5-1 and TRBJ2-2, with D tentatively TRBD1 or TRBD2 (5 bases each). The ends were cut back, 0 bases at V and 7 bases at J, with 10 bases in the middle. The CDR3 totals 14 residues. The germline gives CDR1 SGHRS, CDR2 YFSETQ. The CDR3 coding sequence is TGCGCCAGCAGCTTGGCGGGGCAGGACGGGGAGCTGTTTTTT. This sequence encodes CASSLAGQDGELFF.

The J gene is TRBJ2-5, the V gene TRBV7-6, with 8 bases matching TRBD1. Trimming at V came to 1 base and at J to 4 bases, leaving 14 bases not matched to a gene. Germline loops: CDR1 SGHVS, CDR2 FNYEAQ. The CDR3 spans 18 residues. The CDR3, as DNA: TGTGCCAGCAGCTTAGGTGCCGCAGGGGGCTTCGGTGGAGAGACCCAGTACTTC. Translated: CASSLGAAGGFGGETQYF. Combining the CDR3 with reference TRBV7-6 and TRBJ2-5 gives the whole variable domain GAGVSQSPRYKVTKRGQDVALRCDPISGHVSLYWYRQALGQGPEFLTYFNYEAQQDKSGLPNDRFSAERPEGSISTLTIQRTEQRDSAMYRCASSLGAAGGFGGETQYFGPGTRLLVL.

Comments on this clonotype: The junction does not match germline at one end; this may be a read error. As DNA, the CDR3 is TGTGCCAGCAGTTTACTGGGGGCTAACTGTGGCTACACCTTC. This sequence encodes CASSLLGANCGYTF. The chain employs TRBV28 and TRBJ1-2, with a tentative D call TRBD1 (6 bases). Germline CDR1 is MDHEN and CDR2 is SYDVKM. The CDR3 contains 14 residues.

The J gene is TRBJ2-1, the V gene TRBV7-6, with D maybe TRBD2 (6 bases). The CDR3 totals 13 residues. The germline V and J ends were trimmed by 3 bases and 8 bases, with 11 bases remaining between them. CDR1 and CDR2 (germline): SGHVS, FNYEAQ. CDR3 coding DNA: TGTGCCAGCAGCTTGGGACTGCGGTATGAGCAGTTCTTC. It specifies CASSLGLRYEQFF.

This rearrangement joins TRBV5-1 to TRBJ2-1, with unresolved D. Deletions cut 4 bases from V and 6 bases from J, with 20 bases between. CDR1 is SGHRS and CDR2 is YFSETQ in the germline V gene. The CDR3 sequence is 16 residues long. DNA of the CDR3: TGCGCCAGCAGCCCCGACCCAATCCCTCCTTCCAATGAGCAGTTCTTC. Amino acids: CASSPDPIPPSNEQFF.

This chain links TRBV11-2 with TRBJ1-1; D is unresolved. Trimming cost V 4 bases and J 2 bases, with 8 bases left between them. The CDR3 sequence is 13 residues long. Germline assignment: CDR1 SGHAT and CDR2 FQNNGV. CDR3 loop: CASSSTPNTEAFF. The CDR3 DNA sequence: TGTGCCAGCAGCTCTACACCCAACACTGAAGCTTTCTTT.

The chain recombines TRBV7-2 with TRBJ2-7, with D unresolved. Germline values: CDR1 SGHTA, CDR2 FQGNSA. The V end lost 3 bases, the J end lost 6 bases, and 15 bases lay between the germline ends. The CDR3 runs to 14 residues. In DNA form, the CDR3 reads TGTGCCAGCAGCTTCCAGGTCGGGTCTCGCGAGCAGTACTTC. It codes for CASSFQVGSREQYF.